One and the same sample provided the 7 T cell receptor beta chains below, sequenced in a study of quantifying T cell responses using KT2 cells (dated 2017 in TCRdb). Looking at the study overall: RNA was DNase-treated and reverse transcribed with TCR alpha and beta constant-region primers, mostly using SuperScript III.

The library came from UMI-ligation and nested PCR. The instrument given in TCRdb is Illumina MiSeq. A single-stranded oligonucleotide bearing the Illumina SP2 sequence and a UMI was ligated to the 3' end of the cDNA with T4 RNA ligase 1. PCR1 ran approximately 4 cycles (98°C 15 s, 69°C 30 s, 72°C 40 s); the beta primer was an equimolar mix of RC1.1 and RC1.2 covering TRBC1 and TRBC2. Using fastp trimming at Q25 and MiXCR clonotype assembly, TCRdb reanalyzed the public sequencing data and kept in-frame beta chains. When rows share a CDR3 protein, they turn into one entry using the most common DNA and genes. The sample has 52,000 or so distinct CDR3 sequences on record, about 12% of them singletons. The leading ten clones occupy roughly 9% of the sample. The sequencing sample was made of PBMCs spiked with cells of the T cell clone KT2. The source is a human donor.

The chain couples TRBV12-5 to TRBJ1-3; D uncertain. With 5 bases removed from V and 3 bases from J, the gap between germline ends came to 14 bases. This CDR3 has 15 amino acids. In germline, CDR1 is LGHNT, CDR2 FRNRAP. CDR3 region: CASGPKIGIGNTIYF. CDR3 DNA sequence: TGTGCTAGTGGTCCTAAAATAGGGATTGGAAACACCATATATTTT.

This chain connects TRBV7-2 to TRBJ2-5; 8 bases align to TRBD2. The junction had 3 bases not matched to a gene; V was cut back by 2 bases and J by 4 bases. The CDR3 is made up of 14 amino acids. Germline V gene lookup returns CDR1 SGHTA and CDR2 FQGNSA. The CDR3 DNA sequence: TGTGCCAGCAGCTTAAGCGGGAGAGGAGAGACCCAGTACTTC. Protein sequence: CASSLSGRGETQYF. Combining the CDR3 with reference TRBV7-2 and TRBJ2-5 gives the whole variable domain GAGVSQSPSNKVTEKGKDVELRCDPISGHTALYWYRQSLGQGLEFLIYFQGNSAPDKSGLPSDRFSAERTGGSVSTLTIQRTQQEDSAVYLCASSLSGRGETQYFGPGTRLLVL.

This clonotype was seen a handful of times. This CDR3 is CSAKAGQGPGYEQYF. CDR3 coding DNA: TGCAGTGCTAAGGCGGGACAGGGGCCAGGTTACGAGCAGTACTTC. The chain has TRBV20-1 and TRBJ2-7; the match to TRBD1 covers 10 bases. Germline V gene data show CDR1 as DFQATT and CDR2 as SNEGSKA (reference sequence). Unmatched junction bases numbered 10, after V lost 4 bases and J lost 4 bases. The CDR3 runs 15 residues.

The CDR3 is CASSQVVSGNSYNEQFF. Here the CDR3 DNA reads TGCGCCAGCAGCCAAGTGGTAAGCGGAAACTCCTACAATGAGCAGTTCTTC. This rearrangement joins TRBV4-3 to TRBJ2-1, with D perhaps matching TRBD2 (5 bases). Germline loops: CDR1 LGHNA, CDR2 YSLEER. The V end was cut by 1 base, the J end by 0 bases, with 13 bases between. The CDR3 loop spans 17 amino acids.

This clonotype occurred a few times. The V and J genes are TRBV7-8 and TRBJ2-1; tentative D call: TRBD2 (6 bases). The V end lost 4 bases, the J end lost 1 base, and 17 bases lay between the germline ends. Germline lookup yields CDR1 SGHVS and CDR2 FQNEAQ. The CDR3 is made up of 17 amino acids. CDR3: CASSWIGGRLSYNEQFF. CDR3 DNA: TGTGCCAGCAGCTGGATCGGGGGTCGACTGTCCTACAATGAGCAGTTCTTC. Looking up the rest from reference TRBV7-8 and TRBJ2-1 gives the full variable domain: GAGVSQSPRYKVAKRGQDVALRCDPISGHVSLFWYQQALGQGPEFLTYFQNEAQLDKSGLPSDRFFAERPEGSVSTLKIQRTQQEDSAVYLCASSWIGGRLSYNEQFFGPGTRLTVL.

This clonotype occurred a few times. The chain uses TRBV12-3 or TRBV12-4 and TRBJ1-1, with D uncertain. The length of the CDR3 is 13 residues. V was cut by 8 bases and J by 1 base, with 11 bases left in between. The CDR3 reads CASSFTENTEAFF. The DNA of the CDR3 is TGTGCCAGCTCATTCACAGAGAACACTGAAGCTTTCTTT.

This clonotype was observed a handful of times. The chain carries TRBV20-1 and TRBJ2-5; TRBD2 matches 14 bases. The trim removed 4 bases at V and 7 bases at J, leaving 32 bases unmatched. The V gene's germline CDR1 is DFQATT and CDR2 SNEGSKA (reference sequence). There are 23 residues in the CDR3. Here the CDR3 reads CSAKTGLKTGTSGSRPSIWTQYF. In DNA, the CDR3 is TGCAGTGCTAAAACAGGGCTGAAGACCGGGACTAGCGGGAGTAGACCGTCTATTTGGACCCAGTACTTC.